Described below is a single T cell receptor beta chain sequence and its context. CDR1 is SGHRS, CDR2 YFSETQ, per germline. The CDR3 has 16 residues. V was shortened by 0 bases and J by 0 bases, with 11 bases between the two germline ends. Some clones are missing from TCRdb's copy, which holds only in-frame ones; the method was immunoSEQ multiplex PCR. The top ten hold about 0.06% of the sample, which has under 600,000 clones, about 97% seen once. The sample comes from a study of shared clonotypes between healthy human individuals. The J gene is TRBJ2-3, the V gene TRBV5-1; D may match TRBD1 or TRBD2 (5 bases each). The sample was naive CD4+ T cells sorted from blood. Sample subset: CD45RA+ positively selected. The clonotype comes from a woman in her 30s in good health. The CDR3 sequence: CASSLDGTVSTDTQYF. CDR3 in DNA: TGCGCCAGCAGCTTGGACGGGACGGTGAGCACAGATACGCAGTATTTT. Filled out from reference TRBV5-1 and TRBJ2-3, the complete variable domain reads KAGVTQTPRYLIKTRGQQVTLSCSPISGHRSVSWYQQTPGQGLQFLFEYFSETQRNKGNFPGRFSGRQFSNSRSEMNVSTLELGDSALYLCASSLDGTVSTDTQYFGPGTRLTVL.